The 5 T cell receptor beta chains given below trace back to one sample, sequenced in a study of blood T cells in healthy people across ages. With a J-beta primer mix and a sample-barcoded 5' primer, a second PCR ran about 7 to 12 cycles. TCRdb analysed the 5' RACE reads with MiXCR anew, one entry per CDR3 protein. The table has 550,000 to 750,000 distinct CDR3 sequences, over 20% seen once. Input material: blood. The receptors stem from a man in his 70s in good health.

The gene calls are TRBV6-1 and TRBJ2-7, with TRBD2 identical over 7 bases. The CDR3 runs to 16 residues. Germline values: CDR1 MNHNS, CDR2 SASEGT. J lost 1 base, V lost 2 bases, and 8 bases had no gene match. DNA for the CDR3: TGTGCCAGCAGTGAAAGGGTTACTAGCGCTTCCTACGAGCAGTACTTC. Protein sequence: CASSERVTSASYEQYF.

This clonotype was recorded a few times. V and J are TRBV11-2 and TRBJ2-4; D may correspond to TRBD1 or TRBD2 (5 bases each). The germline V gene has CDR1 SGHAT and CDR2 FQNNGV. V was shortened by 0 bases and J by 0 bases, with 15 bases between the two germline ends. This CDR3 spans 18 amino acids. This CDR3 reads CASSLDSWDPLAKNIQYF. For the CDR3, the DNA is TGTGCCAGCAGCTTAGATAGTTGGGACCCACTAGCCAAAAACATTCAGTACTTC.

This clonotype showed up just a few times. Given a much more abundant clone one base away, this may be a read error. This is likely a read error, given that the CDR3 carries no conserved phenylalanine or tryptophan at its end. No DNA is shown, since the ends of the CDR3 on it are uncertain; the CDR3 is the one TCRdb lists. V gene TRBV21-1 combines with J gene TRBJ2-5; TRBD2 was called by the table and not checked on the DNA. TRBV21-1 is listed as a pseudogene. The CDR3 has 16 amino acids, counting both end residues. CDR3 loop: CASSKERRDKVDEQFL.

This clonotype was counted between two and nine times. The chain employs TRBV10-1 and TRBJ2-7; the match to TRBD2 covers 8 bases. This CDR3 is 16 amino acids long. The trim removed 2 bases at V and 1 base at J, leaving 7 bases unmatched. Germline V gene sequence: CDR1 WNHNN, CDR2 SYGVQD (reference sequence). Written as DNA, the CDR3 is TGCGCCAGCAGTGAGAGAGCGGGAGCGAAGTCCTACGAGCAGTACTTC. This encodes CASSERAGAKSYEQYF.

This clonotype has only a few counts. The gene calls are TRBV4-3 and TRBJ2-5; 7 nucleotides line up with TRBD2. The DNA end is a closer match to TRBJ2-7, so the J assignment may be wrong. The CDR3 totals 15 residues. The germline CDR1 and CDR2 sequences are LGHNA and YSLEER. CDR3 protein: CASSQSGLPRDEQYF. The CDR3 region has the DNA TGCGCCAGCAGCCAATCGGGACTACCCCGAGACGAGCAGTACTTC.